One TCR beta chain is described in this entry. What it binds is unknown. This entry comes from a study of cytomegalovirus exposure and HLA in healthy donors. Findings and limits, study-wide: The study recorded 150 to 200 TCR beta chains that were cytomegalovirus-associated. Cytomegalovirus status was reportedly diagnosed by the classifier with high sensitivity and specificity.

CDR1 and CDR2 from the germline V gene are MNHEY and SVGAGI. CDR3 length: 13 residues. Trimming removed 2 bases at V and 5 bases at J, with 8 bases between. Profiled with immunoSEQ multiplex PCR; TCRdb holds only in-frame clones, not every one. The table records around 150,000 clones, roughly 89% of them present only once. This sequence originates from a young woman in good health and CMV-seropositive. The V gene is TRBV6-5, the J gene TRBJ2-3, with a tentative D call TRBD2 (5 bases). Sequencing was done on a sample of PBMCs. The CDR3 DNA sequence: TGTGCCAGCAGTTACACTAGTCAAGATACGCAGTATTTT. It codes for CASSYTSQDTQYF.